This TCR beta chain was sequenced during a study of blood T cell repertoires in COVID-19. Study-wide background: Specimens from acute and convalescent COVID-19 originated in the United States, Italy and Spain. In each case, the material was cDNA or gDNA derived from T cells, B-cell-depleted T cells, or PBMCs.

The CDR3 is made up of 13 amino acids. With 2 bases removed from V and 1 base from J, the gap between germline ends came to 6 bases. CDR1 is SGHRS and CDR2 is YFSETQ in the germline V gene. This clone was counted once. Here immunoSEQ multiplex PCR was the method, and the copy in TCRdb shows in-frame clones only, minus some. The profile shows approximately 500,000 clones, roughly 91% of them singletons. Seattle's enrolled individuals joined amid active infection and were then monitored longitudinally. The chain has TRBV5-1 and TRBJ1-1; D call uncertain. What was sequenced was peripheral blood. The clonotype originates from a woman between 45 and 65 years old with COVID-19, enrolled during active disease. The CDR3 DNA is TGCGCCAGCAGCTTCCAGTCGAACACTGAAGCTTTCTTT. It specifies CASSFQSNTEAFF.